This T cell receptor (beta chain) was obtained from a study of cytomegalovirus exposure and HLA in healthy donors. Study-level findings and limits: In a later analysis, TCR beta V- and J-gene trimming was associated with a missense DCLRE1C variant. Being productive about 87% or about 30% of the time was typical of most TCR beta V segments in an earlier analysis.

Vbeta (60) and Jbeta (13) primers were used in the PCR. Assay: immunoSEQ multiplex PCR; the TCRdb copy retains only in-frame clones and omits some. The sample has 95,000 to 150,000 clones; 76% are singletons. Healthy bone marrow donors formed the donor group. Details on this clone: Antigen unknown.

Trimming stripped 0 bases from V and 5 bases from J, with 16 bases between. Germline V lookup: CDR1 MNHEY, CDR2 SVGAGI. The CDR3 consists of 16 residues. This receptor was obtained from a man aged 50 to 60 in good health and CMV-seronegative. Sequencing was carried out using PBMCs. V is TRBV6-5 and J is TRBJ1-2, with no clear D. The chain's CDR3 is CASSYSTPRQSYGYTF. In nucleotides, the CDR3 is TGTGCCAGCAGTTACTCAACACCCAGGCAATCATATGGCTACACCTTC.